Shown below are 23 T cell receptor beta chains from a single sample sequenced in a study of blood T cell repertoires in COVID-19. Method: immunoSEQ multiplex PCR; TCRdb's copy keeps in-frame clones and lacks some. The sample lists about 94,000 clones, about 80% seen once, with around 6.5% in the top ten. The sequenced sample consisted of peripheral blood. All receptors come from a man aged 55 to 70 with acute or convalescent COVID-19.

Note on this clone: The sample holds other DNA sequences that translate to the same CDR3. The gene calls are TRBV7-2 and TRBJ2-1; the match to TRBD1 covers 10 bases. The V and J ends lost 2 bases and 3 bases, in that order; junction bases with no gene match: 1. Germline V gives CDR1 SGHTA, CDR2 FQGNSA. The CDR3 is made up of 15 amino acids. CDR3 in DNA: TGTGCCAGCAGCTTAAGGACAGGGGGCTACAATGAGCAGTTCTTC. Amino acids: CASSLRTGGYNEQFF.

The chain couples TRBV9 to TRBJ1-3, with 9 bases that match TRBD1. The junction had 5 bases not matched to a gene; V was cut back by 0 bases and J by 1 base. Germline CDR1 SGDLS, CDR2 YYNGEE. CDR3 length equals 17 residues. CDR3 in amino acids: CASSVGTGDPSGNTIYF. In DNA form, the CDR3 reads TGTGCCAGCAGCGTAGGGACAGGGGACCCGTCTGGAAACACCATATATTTT. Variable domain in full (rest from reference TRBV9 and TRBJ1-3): DSGVTQTPKHLITATGQRVTLRCSPRSGDLSVYWYQQSLDQGLQFLIQYYNGEERAKGNILERFSAQQFPDLHSELNLSSLELGDSALYFCASSVGTGDPSGNTIYFGEGSWLTVV.

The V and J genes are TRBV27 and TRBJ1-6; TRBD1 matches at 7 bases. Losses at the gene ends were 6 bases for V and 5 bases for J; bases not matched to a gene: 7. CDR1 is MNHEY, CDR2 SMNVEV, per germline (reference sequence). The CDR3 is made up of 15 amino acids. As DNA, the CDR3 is TGTGCCAGCAGACTATGGGACAGAGATAATTCACCCCTCCACTTT. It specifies CASRLWDRDNSPLHF.

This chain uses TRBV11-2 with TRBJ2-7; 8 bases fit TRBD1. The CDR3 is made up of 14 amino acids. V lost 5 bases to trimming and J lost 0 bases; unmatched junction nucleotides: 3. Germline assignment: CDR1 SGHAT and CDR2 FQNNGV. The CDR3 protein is CASSTGQGSYEQYF. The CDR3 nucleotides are TGTGCCAGCAGCACCGGACAGGGCTCCTACGAGCAGTACTTC.

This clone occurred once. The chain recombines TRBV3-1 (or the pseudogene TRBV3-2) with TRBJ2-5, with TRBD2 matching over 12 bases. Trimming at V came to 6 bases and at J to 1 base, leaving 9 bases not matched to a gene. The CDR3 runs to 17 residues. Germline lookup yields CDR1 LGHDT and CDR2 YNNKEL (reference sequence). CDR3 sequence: CASSQSTSGGFQETQYF. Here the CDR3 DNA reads TGTGCCAGCAGTCAATCGACTAGCGGGGGTTTCCAAGAGACCCAGTACTTC.

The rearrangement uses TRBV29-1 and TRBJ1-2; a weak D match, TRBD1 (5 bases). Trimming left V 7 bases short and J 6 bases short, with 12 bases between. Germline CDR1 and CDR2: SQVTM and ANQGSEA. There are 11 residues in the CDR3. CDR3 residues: CSEVQVHGYTF. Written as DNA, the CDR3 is TGCAGCGAGGTACAGGTTCATGGCTACACCTTC. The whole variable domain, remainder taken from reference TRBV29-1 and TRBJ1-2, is SAVISQKPSRDICQRGTSLTIQCQVDSQVTMMFWYRQQPGQSLTLIATANQGSEATYESGFVIDKFPISRPNLTFSTLTVSNMSPEDSSIYLCSEVQVHGYTFGSGTRLTVV.

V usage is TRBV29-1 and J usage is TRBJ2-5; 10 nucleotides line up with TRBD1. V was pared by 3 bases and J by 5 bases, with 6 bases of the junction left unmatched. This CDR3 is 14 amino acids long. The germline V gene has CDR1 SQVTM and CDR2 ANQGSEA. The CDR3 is CSVDGTGDRETQYF. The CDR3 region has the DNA TGCAGCGTTGACGGGACAGGGGATCGGGAGACCCAGTACTTC. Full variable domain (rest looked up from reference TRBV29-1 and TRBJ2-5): SAVISQKPSRDICQRGTSLTIQCQVDSQVTMMFWYRQQPGQSLTLIATANQGSEATYESGFVIDKFPISRPNLTFSTLTVSNMSPEDSSIYLCSVDGTGDRETQYFGPGTRLLVL.

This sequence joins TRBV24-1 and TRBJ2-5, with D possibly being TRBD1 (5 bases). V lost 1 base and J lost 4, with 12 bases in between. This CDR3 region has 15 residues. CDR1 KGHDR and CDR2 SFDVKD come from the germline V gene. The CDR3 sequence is CATSDFRPGRETQYF. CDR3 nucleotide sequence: TGTGCCACCAGTGATTTTCGGCCAGGGCGAGAGACCCAGTACTTC.

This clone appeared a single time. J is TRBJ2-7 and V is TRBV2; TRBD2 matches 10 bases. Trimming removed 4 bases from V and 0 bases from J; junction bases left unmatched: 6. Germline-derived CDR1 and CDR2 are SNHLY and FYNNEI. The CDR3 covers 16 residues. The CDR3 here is CASSVSGGTSSYEQYF. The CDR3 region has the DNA TGTGCCAGCAGTGTTAGCGGGGGGACTAGCTCCTACGAGCAGTACTTC.

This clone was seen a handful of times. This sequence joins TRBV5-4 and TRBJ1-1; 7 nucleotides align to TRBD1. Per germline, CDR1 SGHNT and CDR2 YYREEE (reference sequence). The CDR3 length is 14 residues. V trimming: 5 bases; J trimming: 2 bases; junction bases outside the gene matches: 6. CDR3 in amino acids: CASRREGANTEAFF. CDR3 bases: TGTGCCAGCAGACGGGAGGGGGCAAACACTGAAGCTTTCTTT.

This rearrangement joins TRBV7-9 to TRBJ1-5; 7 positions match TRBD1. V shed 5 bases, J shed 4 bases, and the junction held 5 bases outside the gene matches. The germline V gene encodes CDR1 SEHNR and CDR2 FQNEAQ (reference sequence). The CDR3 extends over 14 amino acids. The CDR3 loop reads CASSRDRHNQPQHF. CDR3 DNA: TGTGCCAGCAGCCGGGACAGACATAATCAGCCCCAGCATTTT.

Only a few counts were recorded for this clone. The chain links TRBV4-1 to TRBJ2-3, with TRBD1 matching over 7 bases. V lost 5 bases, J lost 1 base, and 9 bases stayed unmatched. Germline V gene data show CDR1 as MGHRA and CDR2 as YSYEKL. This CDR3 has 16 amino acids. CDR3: CASSGERQGGTDTQYF. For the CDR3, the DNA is TGCGCCAGCAGCGGAGAAAGACAGGGAGGCACAGATACGCAGTATTTT.

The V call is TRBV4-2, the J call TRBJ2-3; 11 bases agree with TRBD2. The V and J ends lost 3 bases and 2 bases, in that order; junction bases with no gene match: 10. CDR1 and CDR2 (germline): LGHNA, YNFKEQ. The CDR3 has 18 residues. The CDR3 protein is CASSHDGLAGGPTDTQYF. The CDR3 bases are TGTGCCAGCAGCCATGATGGGCTAGCGGGGGGTCCCACAGATACGCAGTATTTT.

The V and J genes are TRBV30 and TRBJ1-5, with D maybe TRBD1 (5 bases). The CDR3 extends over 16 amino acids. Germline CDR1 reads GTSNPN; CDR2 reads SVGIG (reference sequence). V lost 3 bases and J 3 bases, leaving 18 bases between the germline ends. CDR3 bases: TGTGCCTGGAGCGCATTACACCGGGACTTCAATCAGCCCCAGCATTTT. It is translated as CAWSALHRDFNQPQHF. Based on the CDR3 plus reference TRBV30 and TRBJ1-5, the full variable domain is SQTIHQWPATLVQPVGSPLSLECTVEGTSNPNLYWYRQAAGRGLQLLFYSVGIGQISSEVPQNLSASRPQDRQFILSSKKLLLSDSGFYLCAWSALHRDFNQPQHFGDGTRLSIL.

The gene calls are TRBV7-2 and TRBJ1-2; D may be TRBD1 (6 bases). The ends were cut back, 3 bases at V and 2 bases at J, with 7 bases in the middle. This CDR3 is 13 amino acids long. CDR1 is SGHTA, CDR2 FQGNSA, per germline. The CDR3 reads CASSFDRNYGYTF. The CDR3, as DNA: TGTGCCAGCAGCTTCGACAGGAACTATGGCTACACCTTC.

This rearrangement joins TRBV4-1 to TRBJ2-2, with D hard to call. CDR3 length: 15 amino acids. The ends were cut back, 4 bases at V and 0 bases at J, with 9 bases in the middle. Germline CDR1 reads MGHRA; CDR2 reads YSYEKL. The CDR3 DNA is TGCGCCAGCAGCCCGGCGGTTCCGAACACCGGGGAGCTGTTTTTT. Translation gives CASSPAVPNTGELFF.

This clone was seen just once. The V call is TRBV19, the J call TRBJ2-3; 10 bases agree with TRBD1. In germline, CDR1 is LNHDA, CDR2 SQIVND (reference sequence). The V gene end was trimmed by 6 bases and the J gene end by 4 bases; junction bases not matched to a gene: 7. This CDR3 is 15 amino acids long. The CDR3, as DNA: TGTGCCAGTAGCAAGACAGGGGGCAGGTCAGATACGCAGTATTTT. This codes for CASSKTGGRSDTQYF.

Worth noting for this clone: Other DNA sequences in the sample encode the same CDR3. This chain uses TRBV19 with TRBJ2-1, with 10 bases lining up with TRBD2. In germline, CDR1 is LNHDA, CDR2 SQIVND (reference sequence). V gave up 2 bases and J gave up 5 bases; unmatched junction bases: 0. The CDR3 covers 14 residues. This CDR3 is CASSITSGDNEQFF. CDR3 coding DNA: TGTGCCAGTAGTATAACTAGCGGGGACAATGAGCAGTTCTTC.

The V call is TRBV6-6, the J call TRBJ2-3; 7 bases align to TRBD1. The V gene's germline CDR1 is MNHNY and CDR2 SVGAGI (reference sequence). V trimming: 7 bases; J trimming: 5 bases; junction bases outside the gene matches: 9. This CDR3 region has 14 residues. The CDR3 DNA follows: TGTGCCAGCACGCGACAGGGTCGGCAAGATACGCAGTATTTT. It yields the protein CASTRQGRQDTQYF.

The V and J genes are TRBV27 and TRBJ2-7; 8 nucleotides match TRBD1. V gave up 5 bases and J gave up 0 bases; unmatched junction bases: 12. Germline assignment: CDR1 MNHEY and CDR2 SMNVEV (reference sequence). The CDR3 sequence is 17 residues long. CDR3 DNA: TGTGCCAGCAGTCGGACTCCCGGGACAGGTAGCTCCTACGAGCAGTACTTC. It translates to CASSRTPGTGSSYEQYF.

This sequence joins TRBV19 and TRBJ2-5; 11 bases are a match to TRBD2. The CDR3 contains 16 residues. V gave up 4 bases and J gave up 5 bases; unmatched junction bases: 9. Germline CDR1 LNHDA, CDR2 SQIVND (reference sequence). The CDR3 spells CASSTLLAGGEETQYF. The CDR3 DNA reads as TGTGCCAGTAGTACCCTGCTAGCGGGGGGTGAGGAGACCCAGTACTTC. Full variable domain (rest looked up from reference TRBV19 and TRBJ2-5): DGGITQSPKYLFRKEGQNVTLSCEQNLNHDAMYWYRQDPGQGLRLIYYSQIVNDFQKGDIAEGYSVSREKKESFPLTVTSAQKNPTAFYLCASSTLLAGGEETQYFGPGTRLLVL.

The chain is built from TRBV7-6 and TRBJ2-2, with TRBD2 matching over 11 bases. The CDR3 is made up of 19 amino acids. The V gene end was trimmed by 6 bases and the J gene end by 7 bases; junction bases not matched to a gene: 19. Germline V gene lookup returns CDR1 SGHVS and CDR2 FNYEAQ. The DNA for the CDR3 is TGTGCCAGCAGTCCATTTACCATACTAGCGGGGGAAGAAAACGGGGAGCTGTTTTTT. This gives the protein CASSPFTILAGEENGELFF.

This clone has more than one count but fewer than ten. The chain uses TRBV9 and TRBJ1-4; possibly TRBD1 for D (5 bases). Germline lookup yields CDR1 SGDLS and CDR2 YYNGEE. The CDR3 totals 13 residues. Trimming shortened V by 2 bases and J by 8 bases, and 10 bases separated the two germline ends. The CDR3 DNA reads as TGTGCCAGCAGCGTGGGGGGAGACGAAAAACTGTTTTTT. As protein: CASSVGGDEKLFF.